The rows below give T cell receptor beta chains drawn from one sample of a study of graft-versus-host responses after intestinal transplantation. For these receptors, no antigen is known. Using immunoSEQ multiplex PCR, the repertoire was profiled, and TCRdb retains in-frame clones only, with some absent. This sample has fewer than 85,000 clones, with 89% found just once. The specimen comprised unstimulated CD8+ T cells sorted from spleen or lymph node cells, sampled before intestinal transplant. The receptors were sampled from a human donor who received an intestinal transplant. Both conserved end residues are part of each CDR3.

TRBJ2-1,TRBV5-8,CASSPGTGGYEQFF
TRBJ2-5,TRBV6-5,CASSYVVGRRETQYF
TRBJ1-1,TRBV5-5,CASSLAGRTEAFF
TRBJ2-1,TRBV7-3,CASSIGLDGDEQFF
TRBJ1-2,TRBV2,CASSEPRDRDWYGYTF
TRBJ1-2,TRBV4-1,CASSQVSRDRGDLLYGYTF
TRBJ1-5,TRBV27,CASTTGGQPQHF
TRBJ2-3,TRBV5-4,CASSDETSLAGTDTQYF
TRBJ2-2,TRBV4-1,CASSQSLRGRTGELFF
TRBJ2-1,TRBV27,CASSSLAAYNEQFF
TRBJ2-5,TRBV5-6,CASSPTGPGEQYF
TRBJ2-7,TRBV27,CASSLSLGGVYEQYF
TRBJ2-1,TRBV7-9,CASSCNRDRVTNEQFF
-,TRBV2,CASRETGGGTYEQYF
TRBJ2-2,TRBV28,CASRHQGARDTGELFF
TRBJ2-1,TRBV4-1,CASSQAGRGGSYNEQFF
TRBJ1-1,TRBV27,CASSLRGFNTEAFF
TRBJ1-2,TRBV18,CASSPRDPGSGARGYTF
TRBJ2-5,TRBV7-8,CASSLGPEGLQETQYF
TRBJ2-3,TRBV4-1,CASSQVGLAGVVDTQYF
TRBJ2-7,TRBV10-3,CAIRWGVGDYEQYF
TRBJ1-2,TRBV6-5,CASTAGQGYGYTF
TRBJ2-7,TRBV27,CASSPGTSGSAGQYF
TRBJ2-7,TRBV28,CASSLGAGPSYEQYF
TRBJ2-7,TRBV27,CASSIRGFLYEQYF